Here is one TCR beta chain with its context. Its antigen is undetermined. The data belong to a study of cytomegalovirus exposure and HLA in healthy donors. PCR primers comprised 60 Vbeta and 13 Jbeta primers. Sequencing was performed with immunoSEQ multiplex PCR; in TCRdb, only in-frame clones are kept and a portion is missing. Among more than 110,000 clones listed, 80% were seen once. Study-level findings and limits: From TCR beta sequences, most subjects' HLA-A and HLA-B alleles were reportedly predicted accurately. For most TCR beta V segments, an earlier analysis put the productive rate at about 87% or about 30% of the time. Compared with the approximately 680-donor mean, an Asian-associated ancestry cluster reportedly had fewer N-insertions, according to a later analysis.

Germline CDR1 reads SGHRS; CDR2 reads YFSETQ. V was shortened by 0 bases and J by 3 bases, with 21 bases between the two germline ends. This CDR3 is built from 18 residues. V and J are TRBV5-1 and TRBJ1-1; no reliable D call. The TCR was taken from a man aged 50-59 years in good health and CMV-seronegative. The sample comprised PBMCs. CDR3 coding DNA: TGCGCCAGCAGCTTGGGTAAGGTCTTAGGAATCGGAGACACTGAAGCTTTCTTT. This codes for CASSLGKVLGIGDTEAFF.